Below, one T cell receptor (beta chain) is given with its context. Which antigen it targets is not known. No much larger clone exists at a distance of one base, and base qualities are not known. A control cohort of 11 patients who had been given myeloablative marrow transplants with methotrexate plus a calcineurin inhibitor was sampled 1 year after transplant. Mononuclear cells from peripheral blood and bone marrow were separated by Ficoll-Hypaque density centrifugation and then cryopreserved. This entry is derived from a study of T cells after posttransplantation cyclophosphamide (TCRdb year 2016). Describing the broader study: T cell repertoire reconstitution was tracked by TRB sequencing after myeloablative bone marrow transplantation in which posttransplantation cyclophosphamide was used as GVHD prophylaxis. Public TRB sequences were compared against a database of over 3,600 sequences linked to responses to pathogens, tumor antigens, self-antigens and alloantigens. Because TRA and TRB clonality correlated tightly in 9 samples, the subsequent TCR analyses were limited to TRB only. Antigen receptor sequencing covered samples from a few dozen PTCy-treated patients and some 15 of their related bone marrow donors. Blood from every one of the 30 or so PTCy patients who had 1-year posttransplant specimens underwent TRB sequencing. In 3 patients, up to about 3 additional blood samples taken between 2 and 5.2 years after transplant also underwent TRB sequencing, as did pretransplant blood from a handful of patients. Overall study results and their limits: Across the approximately 47 patients, TRB clonality was highly associated with recipient CMV seropositivity and CMV reactivation, and diversity with PTCy was similar to that in the CNI/methotrexate controls. Donor-recipient similarity was low at 1-2 months but increased during the first year, and donor CD8+ memory clones often dominated later blood repertoires. The TRB repertoires of T cells infiltrating skin or the GI tract showed only limited overlap with the TRB repertoires found in blood.

Genomic DNA was the input for TRB sequencing, which was run either with the immunoSEQ assay at survey resolution or with the hsTCRB kit. Turning to the authors' computational methods: The immunoSEQ software handled initial read processing, and the LymphoSeq R package was used for repertoire analyses. Clonality was computed as 1 minus normalized Shannon entropy, and a Gini coefficient was also calculated for each TRB dataset. Phenotypes of unsorted samples were inferred by mapping TRB sequences from sorted subsets of the recipient or donor onto the same recipient's unsorted samples. What TCRdb holds here is the immuneACCESS table cut down to in-frame rearrangements. Part of the clones is not present; checked against another copy, under half of the missing clones reflect an unresolved V gene, and the others are unexplained. That table is the source of V, J and clone size, and D and trimming were worked out from the DNA. The sample includes some 14,000 clones, with about four fifths observed a single time. The ten largest clones capture about 4.7% of the sample.

This TCR was recovered from a male patient in his late teens or twenties who received an allogeneic stem cell transplant from a related donor, was CMV-positive, and had no GVHD. Some T cells may be donor cells from the graft after a transplant. Specimen: PBMCs, collected approximately 390 days after allogeneic stem cell transplant with calcineurin inhibitor and methotrexate.

The nucleotides read TGTGCCAGCAGCTTAAATCTAGCGGGGACCAATGAGCAGTTCTTC. It encodes CASSLNLAGTNEQFF. The V and J genes are TRBV7-9 and TRBJ2-1; the central 9 bases match TRBD2. There are 15 amino acids in the CDR3, from cysteine to phenylalanine inclusive. This entry keeps only the CDR3 DNA: 45 bases, framed from base 1. Here V drops 2 bases and J drops 6 bases, and the junction holds 5 bases not matched to any gene. Based on the germline V gene (reference sequence), the CDR1 and CDR2 sequences are SEHNR and FQNEAQ. The full variable domain, with segments outside the CDR3 supplied by the reference TRBV7-9 and TRBJ2-1 proteins, appears as DTGVSQNPRHKITKRGQNVTFRCDPISEHNRLYWYRQTLGQGPEFLTYFQNEAQLEKSRLLSDRFSAERPKGSFSTLEIQRTEQGDSAMYLCASSLNLAGTNEQFFGPGTRLTVL.